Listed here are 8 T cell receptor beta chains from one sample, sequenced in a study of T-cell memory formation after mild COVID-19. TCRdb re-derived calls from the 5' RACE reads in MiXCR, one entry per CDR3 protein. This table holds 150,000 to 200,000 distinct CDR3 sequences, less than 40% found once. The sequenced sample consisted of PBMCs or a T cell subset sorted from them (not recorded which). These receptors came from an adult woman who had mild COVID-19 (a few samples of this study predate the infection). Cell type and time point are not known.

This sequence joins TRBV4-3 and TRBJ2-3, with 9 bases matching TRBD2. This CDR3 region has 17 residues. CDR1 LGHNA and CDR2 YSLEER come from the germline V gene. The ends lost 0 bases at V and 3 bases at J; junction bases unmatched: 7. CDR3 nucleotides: TGCGCCAGCAGCCAAGAGAAGGCGGGAGGGCCGACAGATACGCAGTATTTT. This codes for CASSQEKAGGPTDTQYF.

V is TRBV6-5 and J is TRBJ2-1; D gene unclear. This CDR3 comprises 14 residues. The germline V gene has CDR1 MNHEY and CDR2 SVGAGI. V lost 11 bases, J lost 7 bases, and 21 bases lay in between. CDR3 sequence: CAVQKSPEGNEQFF. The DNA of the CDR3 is TGTGCCGTCCAGAAGAGTCCCGAAGGTAATGAGCAGTTCTTC.

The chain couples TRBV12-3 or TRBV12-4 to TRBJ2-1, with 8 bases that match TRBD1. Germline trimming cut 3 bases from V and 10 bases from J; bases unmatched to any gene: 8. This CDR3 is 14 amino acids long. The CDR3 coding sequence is TGTGCCAGCAGTTTTCGGACAGGGCTTGGAGAGCAGTTCTTC. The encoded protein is CASSFRTGLGEQFF.

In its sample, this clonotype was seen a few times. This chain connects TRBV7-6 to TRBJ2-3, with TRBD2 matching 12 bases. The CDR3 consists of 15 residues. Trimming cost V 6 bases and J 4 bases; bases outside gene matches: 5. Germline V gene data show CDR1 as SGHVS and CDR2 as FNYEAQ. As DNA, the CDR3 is TGTGCCAGCAGACCCACTAGCGGGGGGCCAGATACGCAGTATTTT. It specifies CASRPTSGGPDTQYF.

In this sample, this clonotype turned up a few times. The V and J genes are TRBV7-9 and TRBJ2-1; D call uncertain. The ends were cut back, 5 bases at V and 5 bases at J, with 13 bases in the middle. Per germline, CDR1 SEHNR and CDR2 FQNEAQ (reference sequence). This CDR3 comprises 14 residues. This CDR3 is CASSARGGNNEQFF. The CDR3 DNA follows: TGTGCCAGCAGCGCAAGAGGCGGCAACAATGAGCAGTTCTTC.

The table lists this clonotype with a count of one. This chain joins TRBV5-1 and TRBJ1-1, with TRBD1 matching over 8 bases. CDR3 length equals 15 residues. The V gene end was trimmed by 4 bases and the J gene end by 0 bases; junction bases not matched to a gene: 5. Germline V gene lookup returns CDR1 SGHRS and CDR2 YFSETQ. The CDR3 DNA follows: TGCGCCAGCAGCCGGGGACAGGCCGTGAACACTGAAGCTTTCTTT. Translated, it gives CASSRGQAVNTEAFF.

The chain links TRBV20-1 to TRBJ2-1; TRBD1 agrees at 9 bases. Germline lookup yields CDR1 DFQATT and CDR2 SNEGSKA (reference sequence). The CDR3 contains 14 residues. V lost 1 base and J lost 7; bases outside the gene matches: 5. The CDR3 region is CSARATDRGNEQFF. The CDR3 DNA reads TGCAGTGCTAGAGCAACGGACAGGGGTAATGAGCAGTTCTTC.

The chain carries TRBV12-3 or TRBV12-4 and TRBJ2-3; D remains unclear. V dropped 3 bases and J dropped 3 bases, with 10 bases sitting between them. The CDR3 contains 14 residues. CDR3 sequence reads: CASSFRGPTDTQYF. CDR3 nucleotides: TGTGCCAGCAGTTTTAGAGGCCCAACAGATACGCAGTATTTT.